The 27 T cell receptor beta chains below come from one sample, sequenced in a study of identical twins. TCRdb used MiXCR to reprocess the 5' RACE reads, holding one entry per CDR3 protein. The sample has around 530,000 distinct CDR3 sequences; roughly 15% are singletons. This sample was also put to use in a study of yellow fever vaccine responses in identical twins.

Source material: CD4+ T cells sorted from blood. The receptors were gathered from a woman aged 18-35 years in good health.

This rearrangement joins TRBV10-3 to TRBJ2-5, with D maybe TRBD2 (5 bases). Germline loops: CDR1 ENHRY, CDR2 SYGVKD. The CDR3 contains 14 residues. With 2 bases removed from V and 1 base from J, the gap between germline ends came to 8 bases. The CDR3 protein is CAISERGLQETQYF. CDR3 DNA sequence: TGTGCCATCAGTGAGCGAGGGCTCCAAGAGACCCAGTACTTC.

This chain joins TRBV11-2 and TRBJ1-2; 7 positions match TRBD1. V lost 3 bases and J lost 7; bases outside the gene matches: 5. This CDR3 spans 13 amino acids. Germline V lookup: CDR1 SGHAT, CDR2 FQNNGV. The CDR3 region has the DNA TGTGCCAGCAGCTTTGGACAGGAGGGTGGCTACACCTTC. Its translation: CASSFGQEGGYTF.

The V gene is TRBV10-3, the J gene TRBJ1-6; D is perhaps TRBD1 (6 bases). CDR1 is ENHRY, CDR2 SYGVKD, per germline. Trimming removed 11 bases at V and 5 bases at J, with 19 bases between. The CDR3 covers 15 residues. The CDR3 coding sequence is TGTGCCGCAAGTGAGGGGGGAAAAAATAATTCACCCCTCCACTTT. This encodes CAASEGGKNNSPLHF.

This clonotype was observed many times. The chain uses TRBV7-9 and TRBJ2-3; no reliable D call. The CDR3 length is 12 residues. Germline CDR1 is SEHNR and CDR2 is FQNEAQ (reference sequence). Between the trimmed V and J ends, which lost 3 bases and 2 bases, there was a span of 3 bases. Here the CDR3 DNA reads TGTGCCAGCAGCTTCAACACAGATACGCAGTATTTT. Protein: CASSFNTDTQYF.

The chain uses TRBV28 and TRBJ1-1; no clear D. V lost 3 bases and J lost 5, with 13 bases in between. This CDR3 has 14 residues. Germline V gives CDR1 MDHEN, CDR2 SYDVKM. The CDR3 is CASSFRRRRTEAFF. In DNA form, the CDR3 reads TGTGCCAGCAGTTTTCGCAGGAGGAGGACTGAAGCTTTCTTT.

This clonotype was seen only a few times. The chain has TRBV7-6 and TRBJ1-1; D is uncertain. The CDR3 extends over 15 amino acids. The germline V and J ends were trimmed by 5 bases and 0 bases, with 13 bases remaining between them. The germline V gene has CDR1 SGHVS and CDR2 FNYEAQ. In DNA form, the CDR3 reads TGTGCCAGCAGCGCCCCCGGGGTAATGAACACTGAAGCTTTCTTT. Residues: CASSAPGVMNTEAFF.

V gene TRBV29-1 combines with J gene TRBJ2-2, with D possibly matching TRBD1 (5 bases). In germline, CDR1 is SQVTM, CDR2 ANQGSEA. V was cut by 4 bases and J by 2 bases, with 11 bases left in between. CDR3 length: 14 amino acids. This CDR3 is CSVGQTANTGELFF. The DNA for the CDR3 is TGCAGCGTTGGACAGACTGCTAACACCGGGGAGCTGTTTTTT.

The genes are TRBV10-3 and TRBJ2-1; 7 bases agree with TRBD1. CDR1 and CDR2 (germline): ENHRY, SYGVKD. CDR3 length: 17 residues. Germline trimming cut 4 bases from V and 1 base from J; bases unmatched to any gene: 10. The DNA for the CDR3 is TGTGCCATCAGTGCCTCCCTACAGGGGTTTTCCTACAATGAGCAGTTCTTC. It yields the protein CAISASLQGFSYNEQFF.

The V call is TRBV9, the J call TRBJ2-2; 8 bases are a match to TRBD2. Germline CDR1 reads SGDLS; CDR2 reads YYNGEE. The CDR3 has 17 amino acids. V lost 0 bases to trimming and J lost 2 bases; unmatched junction nucleotides: 6. CDR3 sequence: CASSVGWLAGNTGELFF. The CDR3 nucleotides read TGTGCCAGCAGCGTAGGTTGGCTAGCGGGTAACACCGGGGAGCTGTTTTTT. The full variable domain, its missing parts supplied by reference TRBV9 and TRBJ2-2, is DSGVTQTPKHLITATGQRVTLRCSPRSGDLSVYWYQQSLDQGLQFLIQYYNGEERAKGNILERFSAQQFPDLHSELNLSSLELGDSALYFCASSVGWLAGNTGELFFGEGSRLTVL.

The V and J genes are TRBV5-1 and TRBJ2-1; D is uncertain. Germline V lookup: CDR1 SGHRS, CDR2 YFSETQ. The CDR3 extends over 16 amino acids. V was pared by 6 bases and J by 4 bases, with 20 bases between. The CDR3 region has the DNA TGCGCCAGCACCCTAAGCGATAAAACCTTTTACAATGAGCAGTTCTTC. Protein: CASTLSDKTFYNEQFF.

This clonotype was seen ten or more times. The gene calls are TRBV7-9 and TRBJ1-5; no clear D gene. Germline CDR1 and CDR2: SEHNR and FQNEAQ (reference sequence). With 1 base removed from V and 7 bases from J, the gap between germline ends came to 11 bases. The CDR3 spans 14 residues. The CDR3 region has the DNA TGTGCCAGCAGCTTAGAGGTGGAGGGACAGCCCCAGCATTTT. It specifies CASSLEVEGQPQHF.

This clonotype was seen more than once but under ten times. This chain connects TRBV6-6 to TRBJ1-5, with D possibly TRBD1 on 6 matching bases. Trimming took 5 bases from V and 7 from J, leaving 12 bases between them. The CDR3 length is 13 residues. Germline V gene lookup returns CDR1 MNHNY and CDR2 SVGAGI (reference sequence). The CDR3 sequence: CASSRQEGQPQHF. The DNA for the CDR3 is TGTGCCAGCAGTAGACAGGAGGGCCAGCCCCAGCATTTT.

This clonotype came up a few times. The chain recombines TRBV6-1 with TRBJ2-6; tentative D call: TRBD1 (6 bases). Germline CDR1 reads MNHNS; CDR2 reads SASEGT. V lost 6 bases and J 6 bases, leaving 12 bases between the germline ends. CDR3 size: 14 residues. CDR3 protein: CASRPQGEANVLTF. The CDR3 region has the DNA TGTGCCAGCAGACCACAGGGTGAGGCCAACGTCCTGACTTTC.

The chain carries TRBV20-1 and TRBJ2-1; possibly TRBD2 for D (7 bases). The CDR3 spans 14 residues. Germline-derived CDR1 and CDR2 are DFQATT and SNEGSKA (reference sequence). Deletions cut 4 bases from V and 4 bases from J, with 14 bases between. The CDR3 is CSAIRAGQYNEQFF. Written as DNA, the CDR3 is TGCAGTGCTATTCGAGCGGGACAATACAATGAGCAGTTCTTC.

This clonotype was observed a few times. V is TRBV12-3 or TRBV12-4 and J is TRBJ2-1, with 8 bases fitting TRBD2. Trimming cost V 6 bases and J 8 bases; bases outside gene matches: 12. The CDR3 has 15 amino acids. The CDR3 DNA follows: TGTGCCAGCAGACCGCCTAGCGGGTTTCGGGATGAGCAGTTCTTC. Amino acids: CASRPPSGFRDEQFF.

In its sample, this clonotype was seen a few times. V and J are TRBV12-5 and TRBJ2-3, with D maybe TRBD2 (6 bases). From germline, CDR1 is LGHNT and CDR2 FRNRAP. The CDR3 spans 14 residues. The V end was cut by 7 bases, the J end by 6 bases, with 17 bases between. In DNA, the CDR3 is TGTGCTAGTGCCCCGGGACTCACTGGGGATACGCAGTATTTT. Translating gives CASAPGLTGDTQYF.

The gene calls are TRBV20-1 and TRBJ2-3, with 7 bases identical to TRBD1. This CDR3 has 13 residues. Germline-derived CDR1 and CDR2 are DFQATT and SNEGSKA (reference sequence). Trimming took 5 bases from V and 2 from J; bases not matched to a gene: 4. The CDR3 sequence is CSAWDRPTDTQYF. As DNA, the CDR3 is TGCAGTGCTTGGGACAGACCCACAGATACGCAGTATTTT.

This clonotype appeared a few times. The rearrangement uses TRBV29-1 and TRBJ2-7; D gene uncertain. The germline V and J ends were trimmed by 1 base and 4 bases, with 11 bases remaining between them. Germline CDR1 is SQVTM and CDR2 is ANQGSEA. This CDR3 has 13 amino acids. The CDR3 is CSVEGLGGYEQYF. The CDR3 DNA reads TGCAGCGTTGAAGGCTTGGGTGGGTACGAGCAGTACTTC.

The CDR3 reads CASSPGQVLYNSPLHF. CDR3 coding DNA: TGTGCCAGCAGCCCGGGACAGGTCCTCTATAATTCACCCCTCCACTTT. The chain is built from TRBV7-9 and TRBJ1-6; 8 bases agree with TRBD1. This CDR3 has 16 residues. CDR1 is SEHNR and CDR2 is FQNEAQ in the germline V gene (reference sequence). The junction had 6 bases not matched to a gene; V was cut back by 5 bases and J by 3 bases.

This rearrangement joins TRBV9 to TRBJ2-7, with D possibly TRBD1 on 5 matching bases. The CDR3 contains 14 residues. V was pared by 4 bases and J by 4 bases, with 15 bases between. The V gene's germline CDR1 is SGDLS and CDR2 YYNGEE. The CDR3 loop is CASSCRASGYEQYV. The CDR3 bases are TGTGCCAGCAGCTGTAGGGCATCAGGGTACGAGCAGTACGTC.

The chain is built from TRBV2 and TRBJ2-5, with no clear D. CDR1 and CDR2 from the germline V gene are SNHLY and FYNNEI. The CDR3 is 14 residues long. V lost 7 bases and J 9 bases, leaving 21 bases between the germline ends. The CDR3 protein is CASTPPVAPPPQYF. For the CDR3, the DNA is TGTGCCAGCACCCCACCCGTGGCTCCGCCGCCCCAGTACTTC.

J is TRBJ2-1 and V is TRBV5-1; D remains ambiguous. Trimming removed 0 bases at V and 4 bases at J, with 14 bases between. This CDR3 is 16 amino acids long. CDR1 is SGHRS and CDR2 is YFSETQ in the germline V gene. The CDR3 coding sequence is TGCGCCAGCAGCTTGGCCCACACTCAATCATACAATGAGCAGTTCTTC. It translates to CASSLAHTQSYNEQFF.

V and J are TRBV6-1 and TRBJ2-7, with 11 bases aligning to TRBD1. Germline V CDR1 and CDR2: MNHNS, SASEGT. This CDR3 has 14 residues. V shed 7 bases, J shed 2 bases, and the junction held 4 bases outside the gene matches. CDR3 in DNA: TGTGCCAGCACCAAGGGACAGGGGGCCTACGAGCAGTACGTC. Encoded protein: CASTKGQGAYEQYV.

This clonotype was seen only a few times. The rearrangement uses TRBV3-1 and TRBJ2-5; possible D gene TRBD2, 7 bases. The CDR3 has 16 residues. Looked up from germline, CDR1 is LGHDT and CDR2 is YNNKEL (reference sequence). V was trimmed by 4 bases and J by 0 bases, leaving 15 bases between them. The CDR3 sequence: CASSLRGAGYQETQYF. CDR3 in DNA: TGTGCCAGCAGCCTCAGGGGAGCGGGGTACCAAGAGACCCAGTACTTC.

The J gene is TRBJ1-2, the V gene TRBV12-3 or TRBV12-4; TRBD1 aligns across 10 bases. This CDR3 has 17 amino acids. Losses at the gene ends were 4 bases for V and 5 bases for J; bases not matched to a gene: 13. The chain's CDR3 is CASSYPGQGTPPYGYTF. As DNA, the CDR3 is TGTGCCAGCAGTTACCCGGGACAGGGGACGCCGCCATATGGCTACACCTTC.

This clonotype was found a few times. The chain carries TRBV12-5 and TRBJ1-1; D might be TRBD1 (5 bases). CDR3 length: 13 residues. Germline-derived CDR1 and CDR2 are LGHNT and FRNRAP. V gave up 1 base and J gave up 5 bases, with 8 bases separating them. CDR3 region: CASGLEDSTEAFF. The CDR3 DNA follows: TGTGCTAGTGGTTTGGAAGACAGTACTGAAGCTTTCTTT.

This clonotype came up many times. This chain joins TRBV10-3 and TRBJ2-3, with 8 bases lining up with TRBD2. J was trimmed by 5 bases and V by 6 bases; bases with no gene match: 10. Germline V gives CDR1 ENHRY, CDR2 SYGVKD. The CDR3 loop spans 15 amino acids. The CDR3 loop reads CAIRTTGGLEDTQYF. The CDR3 nucleotides read TGTGCCATCAGAACCACGGGAGGGCTGGAAGATACGCAGTATTTT.